This T cell receptor beta chain derives from a study of T cell responses to AZD1222 COVID-19 vaccine. In the study overall: Analysis merged second doses at about 4 or about 12 weeks. Findings and limits, study-wide: Increases in Spike-specific TCR breadth and depth were seen after two AZD1222 doses. Repertoires in all cases were sampled only once the peak T cell response had passed.

The assay was immunoSEQ multiplex PCR, and TCRdb's table has in-frame clones only and misses some. The data show about 120,000 clones, roughly 88% seen once. For this clone: What it binds is unknown.

The sample consisted of peripheral blood, taken on day 0 of AZD1222 vaccination. The receptor was isolated from an adult in good health.

The CDR3 DNA follows: TGTGCCAGCAGTTGGACCAGGTCGGACAATGAGCAGTTCTTC. The encoded protein is CASSWTRSDNEQFF. The chain couples TRBV6-2 or TRBV6-3 to TRBJ2-1; D is unresolved. Trimming removed 4 bases from V and 5 bases from J, with 12 bases in between. The CDR3 totals 14 residues. Looked up from germline, CDR1 is MNHEY and CDR2 is SVGEGT.